This is a list of T cell receptor beta chains from one sample in a study of T cells after yellow fever vaccination. TCRdb redid the calling of the 5' RACE reads with MiXCR, one entry per CDR3 protein. Of 250,000 to 300,000 distinct CDR3 sequences listed, roughly 5.6% are singletons. The sequences come from CD4+ T cells sorted from PBMCs, collected on the day of the yellow fever booster vaccination. These receptors were collected from a man aged 18 to 29 who received the YFV17D yellow fever vaccine. The CDR3 runs from the conserved cysteine through the conserved F or W. D genes are given only for firm matches. Not every row has a clone size; where given, it reads once, few, many or a size class.

j_gene,len,d_gene,v_gene,abundance,CDR3nt,CDR3aa
TRBJ1-1,13,NA,TRBV12-3/TRBV12-4,many,TGTGCCAGCAGTCCCAGGGGTAACACTGAAGCTTTCTTT,CASSPRGNTEAFF
TRBJ2-3,14,NA,TRBV4-3,NA,TGCGCCAGCAGCCAGCTTACACGGGAAGATACGCAGTATTTT,CASSQLTREDTQYF
TRBJ2-5,19,TRBD1,TRBV23-1,many,TGCGCCAGCAGTAATCCCAACTCCACAGGGGGCCGCTTCACGAAGACCCAGTACTTC,CASSNPNSTGGRFTKTQYF
TRBJ1-5,12,NA,TRBV12-3/TRBV12-4,NA,TGTGCCAGCAGTTATGAGGGTTTGGCCCAGCATTTT,CASSYEGLAQHF
TRBJ1-2,16,TRBD1,TRBV5-1,many,TGCGCCAGCAGCCCGGGACAGGGTTCCCTACTCTATGGCTACACCTTC,CASSPGQGSLLYGYTF
TRBJ1-1,12,NA,TRBV20-1,few,TGCAGTGCTAGGTACCGGGACACTGAAGCTTTCTTT,CSARYRDTEAFF
TRBJ1-2,12,NA,TRBV28,NA,TGTGCCAGCAGTCTTACCCCCGGTGGCTACACCTTC,CASSLTPGGYTF
TRBJ2-1,15,TRBD2,TRBV20-1,few,TGCAGTGCTGGTGGGCGGGGGGGTTTCTACAATGAGCAGTTCTTC,CSAGGRGGFYNEQFF
TRBJ1-1,12,NA,TRBV6-5,many,TGTGCCAGCAGTTACCGTAGGGGGGAGGCTTTCTTT,CASSYRRGEAFF
TRBJ2-1,13,NA,TRBV4-3,few,TGCGCCAGCAGCCGAACTAGCAACAATGAGCAGTTCTTC,CASSRTSNNEQFF
TRBJ2-1,13,NA,TRBV20-1,many,TGCAGTGCTACCGGGGGTGCCTACAATGAGCAGTTCTTC,CSATGGAYNEQFF
TRBJ1-5,19,NA,TRBV10-1,few,TGCGCCAGCAGTGAGTCGACTCTAAGGCGGGAAGGAAGCCAGCAGCCCCAGCATTTT,CASSESTLRREGSQQPQHF
TRBJ2-3,17,TRBD2,TRBV4-1,many,TGCGCCAGCAGCCAAGATTTAGCGGGGGAAAGCACAGATACGCAGTATTTT,CASSQDLAGESTDTQYF
TRBJ1-2,13,NA,TRBV20-1,NA,TGCAGTGCTAGAGATCCAGCTAACTATGGCTACACCTTC,CSARDPANYGYTF
TRBJ2-1,14,TRBD1,TRBV7-2,few,TGTGCCAGCAGCCCTGGGACAGGGGGCGTTGAGCAGTTCTTC,CASSPGTGGVEQFF
TRBJ1-6,14,NA,TRBV12-3/TRBV12-4,NA,TGTGCCAGCAGCCGAAACAGGGACCATTCACCCCTCCACTTT,CASSRNRDHSPLHF
TRBJ2-6,16,NA,TRBV7-8,few,TGTGCCAGCAGCCTAGGGCCTGCCTATGGGGCCAACGTCCTGACTTTC,CASSLGPAYGANVLTF